This T cell receptor beta chain emerged from a study of cytomegalovirus exposure and HLA in healthy donors. The V gene end was trimmed by 10 bases and the J gene end by 1 base; junction bases not matched to a gene: 2. There are 13 residues in the CDR3. Germline V gene lookup returns CDR1 SNHLY and CDR2 FYNNEI. The primer mix had 60 Vbeta and 13 Jbeta primers. The protocol was immunoSEQ multiplex PCR, while the TCRdb copy is restricted to in-frame clones and leaves out a portion. The table has 100,000 to 150,000 clones, 73% seen once. The sample comprised PBMCs. The TCR sequence derives from a man aged 60 to 69 in good health and CMV-seropositive. This chain joins TRBV2 and TRBJ2-3; the match to TRBD2 covers 10 bases. CDR3 amino acids: CATSGGRTDTQYF. The CDR3 region has the DNA TGTGCCACTAGCGGGGGTCGCACAGATACGCAGTATTTT.